This section outlines one T cell receptor beta chain sequence together with its context. V was pared by 10 bases and J by 6 bases, with 14 bases of the junction left unmatched. Germline CDR1 reads MNHNS; CDR2 reads SASEGT. CDR3 length: 14 amino acids. Method: immunoSEQ multiplex PCR; TCRdb's copy keeps in-frame clones and lacks some. The sample has about 32,000 clones; roughly nine tenths are singletons. These data belong to a study of T cell changes during pregnancy in multiple sclerosis. Source: CD8+ T cells from peripheral blood mononuclear cells, taken in the second trimester of pregnancy. The V and J genes are TRBV6-1 and TRBJ1-2; TRBD1 matches at 7 bases. This receptor was obtained from a female donor with multiple sclerosis, enrolled in a pregnancy study. The DNA for the CDR3 is TGTGCCACCAGGGCAGGGGGGCACTACGATGGCTACACCTTC. It encodes CATRAGGHYDGYTF.